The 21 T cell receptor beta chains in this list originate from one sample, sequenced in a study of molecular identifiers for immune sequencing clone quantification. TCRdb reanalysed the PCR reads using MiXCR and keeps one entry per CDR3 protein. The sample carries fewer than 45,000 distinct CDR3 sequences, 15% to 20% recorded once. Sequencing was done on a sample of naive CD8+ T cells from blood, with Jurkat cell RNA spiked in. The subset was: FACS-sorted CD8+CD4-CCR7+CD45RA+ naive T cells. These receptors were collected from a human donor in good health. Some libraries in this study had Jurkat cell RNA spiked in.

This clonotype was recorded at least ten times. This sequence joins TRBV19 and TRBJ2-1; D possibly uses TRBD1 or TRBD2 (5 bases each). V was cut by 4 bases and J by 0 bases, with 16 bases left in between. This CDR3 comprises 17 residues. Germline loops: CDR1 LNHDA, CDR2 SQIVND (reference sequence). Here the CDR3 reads CASSTSLGESSYNEQFF. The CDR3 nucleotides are TGTGCCAGTAGTACCTCACTAGGGGAGAGCTCCTACAATGAGCAGTTCTTC.

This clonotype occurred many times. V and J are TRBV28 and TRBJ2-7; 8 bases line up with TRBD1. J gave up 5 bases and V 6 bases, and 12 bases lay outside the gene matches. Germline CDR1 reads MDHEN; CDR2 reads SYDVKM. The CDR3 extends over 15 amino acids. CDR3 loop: CASSLRDRTLDEQYF. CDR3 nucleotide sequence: TGTGCCAGCAGCCTGAGGGACAGGACCTTAGACGAGCAGTACTTC.

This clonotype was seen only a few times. The CDR3 here is CASSAETPETQYF. Here the CDR3 DNA reads TGCGCCAGCAGTGCAGAGACTCCAGAGACCCAGTACTTC. The chain recombines TRBV10-1 with TRBJ2-5, with D uncertain. CDR1 WNHNN and CDR2 SYGVQD come from the germline V gene (reference sequence). The CDR3 contains 13 residues. The V end lost 4 bases, the J end lost 4 bases, and 10 bases lay between the germline ends.

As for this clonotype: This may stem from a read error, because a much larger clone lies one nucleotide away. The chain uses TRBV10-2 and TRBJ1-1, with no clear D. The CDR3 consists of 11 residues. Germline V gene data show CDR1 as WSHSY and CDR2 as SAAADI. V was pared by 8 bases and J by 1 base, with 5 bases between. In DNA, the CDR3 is TGCGCCAGCGAATGGAACACTGAAGCTTTCTTT. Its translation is CASEWNTEAFF.

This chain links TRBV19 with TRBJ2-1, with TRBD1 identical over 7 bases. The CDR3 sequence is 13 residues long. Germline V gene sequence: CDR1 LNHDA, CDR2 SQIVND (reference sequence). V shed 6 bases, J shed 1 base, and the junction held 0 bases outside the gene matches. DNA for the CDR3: TGTGCCAGTAGCAGGGGGTCCTACAATGAGCAGTTCTTC. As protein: CASSRGSYNEQFF.

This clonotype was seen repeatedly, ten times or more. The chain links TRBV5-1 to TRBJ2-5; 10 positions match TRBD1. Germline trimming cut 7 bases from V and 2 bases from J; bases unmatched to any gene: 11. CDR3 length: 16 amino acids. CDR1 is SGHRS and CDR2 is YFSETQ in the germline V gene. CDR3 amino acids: CASHEGTGVWQETQYF. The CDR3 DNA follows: TGCGCCAGCCACGAAGGGACAGGGGTTTGGCAAGAGACCCAGTACTTC.

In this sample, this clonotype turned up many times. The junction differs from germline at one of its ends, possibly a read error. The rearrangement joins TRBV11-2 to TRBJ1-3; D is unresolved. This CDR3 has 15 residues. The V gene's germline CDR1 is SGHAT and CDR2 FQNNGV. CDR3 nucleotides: TGTGCCAGCAGCCTAGATGGGAGCTCTGGAAACACCATATATTTT. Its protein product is CASSLDGSSGNTIYF.

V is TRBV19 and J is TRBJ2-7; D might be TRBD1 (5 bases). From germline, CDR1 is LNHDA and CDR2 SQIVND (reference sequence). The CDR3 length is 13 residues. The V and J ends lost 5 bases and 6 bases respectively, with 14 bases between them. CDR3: CASSLRTRGEQYF. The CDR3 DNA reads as TGTGCCAGTAGTCTCCGGACAAGGGGCGAGCAGTACTTC.

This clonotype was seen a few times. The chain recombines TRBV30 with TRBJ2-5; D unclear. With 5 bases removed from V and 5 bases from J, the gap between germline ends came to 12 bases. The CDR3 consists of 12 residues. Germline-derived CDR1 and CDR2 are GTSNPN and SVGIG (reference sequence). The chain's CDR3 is CAWSTQPETQYF. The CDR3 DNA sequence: TGTGCCTGGTCTACCCAGCCGGAGACCCAGTACTTC.

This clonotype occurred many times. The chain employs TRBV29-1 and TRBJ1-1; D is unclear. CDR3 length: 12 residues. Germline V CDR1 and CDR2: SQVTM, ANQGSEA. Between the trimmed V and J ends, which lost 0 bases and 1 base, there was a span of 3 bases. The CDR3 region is CSVEEQNTEAFF. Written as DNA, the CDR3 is TGCAGCGTTGAAGAACAGAACACTGAAGCTTTCTTT.

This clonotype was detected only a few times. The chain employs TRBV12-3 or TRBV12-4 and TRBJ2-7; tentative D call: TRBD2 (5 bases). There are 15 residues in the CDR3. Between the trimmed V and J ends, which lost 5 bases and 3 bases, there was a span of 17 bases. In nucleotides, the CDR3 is TGTGCCAGCAGTCCGACGGTCGACTACTACTACGAGCAGTACTTC. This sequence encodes CASSPTVDYYYEQYF.

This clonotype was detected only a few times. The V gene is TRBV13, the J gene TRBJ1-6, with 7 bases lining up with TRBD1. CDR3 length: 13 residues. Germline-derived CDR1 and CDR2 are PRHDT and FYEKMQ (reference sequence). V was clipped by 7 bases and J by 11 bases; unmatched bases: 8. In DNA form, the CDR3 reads TGTGCCAGCAACTCCCAGGGGGACACACCCCTCCACTTT. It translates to CASNSQGDTPLHF. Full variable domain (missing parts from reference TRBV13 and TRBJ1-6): AAGVIQSPRHLIKEKRETATLKCYPIPRHDTVYWYQQGPGQDPQFLISFYEKMQSDKGSIPDRFSAQQFSDYHSELNMSSLELGDSALYFCASNSQGDTPLHFGNGTRLTVT.

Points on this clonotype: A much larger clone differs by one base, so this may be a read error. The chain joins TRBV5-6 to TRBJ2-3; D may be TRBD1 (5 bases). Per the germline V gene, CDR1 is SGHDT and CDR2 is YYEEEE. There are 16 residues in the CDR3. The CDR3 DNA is TGTGCCAGCAGCTTGTTGGTGACAGCCGAAAGAGATACGCTGTATTTT. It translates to CASSLLVTAERDTLYF.

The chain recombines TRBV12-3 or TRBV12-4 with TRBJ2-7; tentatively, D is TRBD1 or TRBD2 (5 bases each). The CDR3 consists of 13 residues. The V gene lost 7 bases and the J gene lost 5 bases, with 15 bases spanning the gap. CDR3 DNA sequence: TGTGCCAGCACCCCGGGACCATCGAACGAGCAGTACTTC. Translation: CASTPGPSNEQYF.

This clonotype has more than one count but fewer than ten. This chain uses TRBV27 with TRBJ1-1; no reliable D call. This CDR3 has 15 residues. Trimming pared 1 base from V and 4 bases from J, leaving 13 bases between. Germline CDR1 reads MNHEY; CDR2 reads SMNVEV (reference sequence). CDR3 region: CASSLYGRVGTEAFF. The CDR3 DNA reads TGTGCCAGCAGTTTATACGGCCGGGTCGGCACTGAAGCTTTCTTT.

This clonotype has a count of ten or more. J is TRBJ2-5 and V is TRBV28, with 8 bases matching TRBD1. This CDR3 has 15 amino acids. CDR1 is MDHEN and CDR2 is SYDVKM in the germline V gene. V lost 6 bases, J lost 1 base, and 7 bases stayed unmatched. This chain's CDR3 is CASSIGQGPQETQYF. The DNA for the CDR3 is TGTGCCAGCAGCATCGGACAGGGCCCCCAAGAGACCCAGTACTTC. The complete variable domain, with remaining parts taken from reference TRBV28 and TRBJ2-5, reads DVKVTQSSRYLVKRTGEKVFLECVQDMDHENMFWYRQDPGLGLRLIYFSYDVKMKEKGDIPEGYSVSREKKERFSLILESASTNQTSMYLCASSIGQGPQETQYFGPGTRLLVL.

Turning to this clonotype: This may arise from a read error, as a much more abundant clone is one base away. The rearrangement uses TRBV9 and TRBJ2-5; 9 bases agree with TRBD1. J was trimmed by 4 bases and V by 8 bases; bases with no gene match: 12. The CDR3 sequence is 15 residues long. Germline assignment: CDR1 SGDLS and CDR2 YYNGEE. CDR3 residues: CASAHGTGSGETQYF. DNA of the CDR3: TGTGCCAGTGCCCACGGGACAGGGTCTGGAGAGACCCAGTACTTC.

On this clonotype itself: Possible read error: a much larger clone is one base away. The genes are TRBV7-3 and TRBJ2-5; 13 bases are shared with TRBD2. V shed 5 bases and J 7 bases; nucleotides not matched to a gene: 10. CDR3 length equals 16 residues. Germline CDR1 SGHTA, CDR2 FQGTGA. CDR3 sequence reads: CASSLGLAGVLGTQYF. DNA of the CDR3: TGTGCCAGCAGCCTCGGACTAGCGGGAGTATTAGGGACCCAGTACTTC.

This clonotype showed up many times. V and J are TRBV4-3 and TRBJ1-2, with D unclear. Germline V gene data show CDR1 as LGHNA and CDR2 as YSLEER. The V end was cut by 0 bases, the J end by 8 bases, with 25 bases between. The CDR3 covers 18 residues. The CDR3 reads CASSQDRPAILAKNGYTF. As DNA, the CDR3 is TGCGCCAGCAGCCAAGATCGCCCCGCTATCTTAGCTAAAAACGGCTACACCTTC.

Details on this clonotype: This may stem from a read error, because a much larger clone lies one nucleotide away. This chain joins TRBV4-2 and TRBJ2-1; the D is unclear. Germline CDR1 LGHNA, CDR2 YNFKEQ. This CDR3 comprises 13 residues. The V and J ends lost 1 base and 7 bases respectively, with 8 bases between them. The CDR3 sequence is CASSQGNGNEQFF. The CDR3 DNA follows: TGTGCCAGCAGCCAAGGTAACGGTAATGAGCAGTTCTTC.

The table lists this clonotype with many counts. CDR3 loop: CASSSSRGRLTYEQYF. The DNA of the CDR3 is TGTGCCAGCAGCTCTTCCCGGGGGCGCCTTACCTACGAGCAGTACTTC. The chain carries TRBV7-9 and TRBJ2-7; D tentatively fits TRBD1 or TRBD2 (6 bases each). The V end lost 4 bases, the J end lost 2 bases, and 18 bases lay between the germline ends. There are 16 residues in the CDR3. Germline CDR1 SEHNR, CDR2 FQNEAQ (reference sequence).